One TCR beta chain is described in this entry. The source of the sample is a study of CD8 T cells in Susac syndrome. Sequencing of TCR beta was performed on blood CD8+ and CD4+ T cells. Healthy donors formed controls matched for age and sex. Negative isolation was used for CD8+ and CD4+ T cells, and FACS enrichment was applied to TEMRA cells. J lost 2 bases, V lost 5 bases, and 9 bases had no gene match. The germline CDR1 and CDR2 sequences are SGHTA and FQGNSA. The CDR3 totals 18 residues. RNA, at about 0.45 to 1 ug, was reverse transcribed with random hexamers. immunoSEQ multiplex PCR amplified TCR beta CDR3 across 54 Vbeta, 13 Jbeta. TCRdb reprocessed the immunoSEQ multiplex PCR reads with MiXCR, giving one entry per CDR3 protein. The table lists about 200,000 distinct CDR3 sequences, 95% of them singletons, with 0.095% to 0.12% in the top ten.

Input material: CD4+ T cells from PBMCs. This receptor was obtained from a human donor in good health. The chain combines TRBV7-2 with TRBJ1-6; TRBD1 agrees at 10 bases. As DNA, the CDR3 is TGTGCCAGCAGCACTCGGACAGGGGGTGCCACCTATAATTCACCCCTCCACTTT. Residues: CASSTRTGGATYNSPLHF. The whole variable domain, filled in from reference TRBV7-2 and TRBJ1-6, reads GAGVSQSPSNKVTEKGKDVELRCDPISGHTALYWYRQSLGQGLEFLIYFQGNSAPDKSGLPSDRFSAERTGGSVSTLTIQRTQQEDSAVYLCASSTRTGGATYNSPLHFGNGTRLTVT.